Below, 13 T cell receptor beta chains from the same sample are listed, as sequenced in a study of regulatory T cells in long-lasting Graves disease. Stated time point: newly diagnosed GD, antithyroid drugs for less than 3 months. RNA extracted from PBMCs served as the sequencing template. HTBI primers from iRepertoire and Arm-PCR of CDR3 regions yielded the TCR beta libraries. TCRdb re-analysed the multiplex PCR reads in MiXCR, keeping a single row per CDR3 protein. The sample includes fewer than 650,000 distinct CDR3 sequences, 16% of them seen just once. This same sample was also part of a study on T cells in Graves' hyperthyroidism and ophthalmopathy.

The sequenced sample was peripheral blood mononuclear cells (PBMCs), obtained at new diagnosis, from a patient treated with antithyroid drugs. Receptor source: a woman in her 30s with Graves disease.

In regard to this clonotype: Since no conserved phenylalanine or tryptophan closes the CDR3, a read error is the likely cause. The chain employs TRBV5-6 and TRBJ1-5; D is perhaps TRBD1 (5 bases). The CDR3 is 14 amino acids. V lost 0 bases, J lost 7 bases, and 11 bases lay in between. Per germline, CDR1 SGHDT and CDR2 YYEEEE. The CDR3 loop reads CASSLATVSQPQHL. CDR3 bases: TGTGCCAGCAGCTTGGCGACAGTCAGCCAGCCCCAGCATCTT.

There are a few counts of this clonotype. This chain links TRBV7-2 with TRBJ2-1; 7 nucleotides agree with TRBD2. This CDR3 region has 17 residues. With V trimmed by 4 bases and J by 9 bases, 18 bases remained unmatched. Germline lookup yields CDR1 SGHTA and CDR2 FQGNSA. The CDR3 sequence is CASSSRASGYPPREQFF. CDR3 sequence (DNA): TGTGCCAGCAGCTCCCGGGCTAGCGGATACCCCCCCCGTGAGCAGTTCTTC.

Ten or more counts support this clonotype. The chain links TRBV6-2 or TRBV6-3 to TRBJ2-5; TRBD1 might be the D (6 bases). The CDR3 contains 13 residues. Germline CDR1 MNHEY, CDR2 SVGEGT. Trimming cost V 8 bases and J 0 bases, with 10 bases left between them. In DNA form, the CDR3 reads TGTGCCAGCTTTGGACAGTACCAAGAGACCCAGTACTTC. Translating it yields CASFGQYQETQYF.

This clonotype showed up many times. The chain links TRBV11-2 to TRBJ2-5; the D gene is possibly TRBD1 (5 bases). Germline values: CDR1 SGHAT, CDR2 FQNNGV. The CDR3 runs to 19 residues. V dropped 1 base and J dropped 2 bases, with 23 bases sitting between them. CDR3 in DNA: TGTGCCAGCAGCTTAGTGGTCGCCCGTACAGGCGGTGGACAAGAGACCCAGTACTTC. Protein: CASSLVVARTGGGQETQYF. The variable domain in full, completed from reference TRBV11-2 and TRBJ2-5, reads EAGVAQSPRYKIIEKRQSVAFWCNPISGHATLYWYQQILGQGPKLLIQFQNNGVVDDSQLPKDRFSAERLKGVDSTLKIQPAKLEDSAVYLCASSLVVARTGGGQETQYFGPGTRLLVL.

The chain recombines TRBV7-9 with TRBJ2-3; D is possibly TRBD1 (7 bases). Trimming left V 8 bases short and J 2 bases short, with 26 bases between. This CDR3 contains 18 residues. Germline CDR1 reads SEHNR; CDR2 reads FQNEAQ (reference sequence). CDR3 nucleotides: TGTGCCAGCCGAAAGTCAAGGGGGCGGGAAGAATCCACAGATACGCAGTATTTT. Amino acid sequence: CASRKSRGREESTDTQYF.

This clonotype was observed a handful of times. The chain couples TRBV19 to TRBJ2-1; D gene unclear. The CDR3 is made up of 15 amino acids. The germline gives CDR1 LNHDA, CDR2 SQIVND (reference sequence). The V end lost 5 bases, the J end lost 1 base, and 12 bases lay between the germline ends. The CDR3 sequence is CASSWEPRSYNEQFF. The CDR3 nucleotides read TGTGCCAGTAGTTGGGAACCGCGATCCTACAATGAGCAGTTCTTC.

This clonotype was recorded many times. The rearrangement joins TRBV2 to TRBJ2-3; D is uncertain. Trimming removed 6 bases from V and 9 bases from J, with 10 bases in between. The CDR3 is made up of 11 amino acids. Germline assignment: CDR1 SNHLY and CDR2 FYNNEI. In DNA form, the CDR3 reads TGTGCCAGCAGCCAACAGATAACGCAGTATTTT. Protein: CASSQQITQYF.

In its sample, this clonotype was seen many times. The rearrangement uses TRBV27 and TRBJ1-1, with D hard to call. CDR3 length: 13 amino acids. Per the germline V gene, CDR1 is MNHEY and CDR2 is SMNVEV (reference sequence). The V gene lost 5 bases and the J gene lost 1 base, with 8 bases spanning the gap. The CDR3 here is CASSPHTNTEAFF. CDR3 sequence (DNA): TGTGCCAGCAGTCCACACACGAACACTGAAGCTTTCTTT.

The genes are TRBV20-1 and TRBJ2-3; TRBD2 matches at 12 bases. The CDR3 sequence is 16 residues long. V gave up 1 base and J gave up 5 bases; unmatched junction bases: 7. Germline V gene data show CDR1 as DFQATT and CDR2 as SNEGSKA (reference sequence). CDR3 residues: CSARVGLAGGLDTQYF. The CDR3 region has the DNA TGCAGTGCTAGAGTTGGCCTAGCGGGAGGGTTAGATACGCAGTATTTT.

CDR3 bases: TGTGCCAGCATGACCCGTTGGACTAGTTCCTACAATGAGCAGTTCTTC. Protein: CASMTRWTSSYNEQFF. The V and J genes are TRBV6-1 and TRBJ2-1; TRBD2 matches 7 bases. The CDR3 has 16 amino acids. V trimming: 7 bases; J trimming: 1 base; junction bases outside the gene matches: 10. Germline V gene data show CDR1 as MNHNS and CDR2 as SASEGT.

V gene TRBV9 combines with J gene TRBJ2-2, with TRBD1 matching 8 bases. V lost 4 bases and J lost 1; bases outside the gene matches: 6. The CDR3 extends over 16 amino acids. Germline V CDR1 and CDR2: SGDLS, YYNGEE. Written as DNA, the CDR3 is TGTGCCAGCAGCCCTAGACAGGGGTTGAACACCGGGGAGCTGTTTTTT. Protein product: CASSPRQGLNTGELFF.

This clonotype showed up many times. This chain links TRBV28 with TRBJ1-2, with a weak D call TRBD1 (5 bases). Trimming removed 11 bases at V and 6 bases at J, with 19 bases between. CDR3 length: 13 amino acids. Germline CDR1 reads MDHEN; CDR2 reads SYDVKM. The CDR3 sequence is CAVGGFGIHGYTF. In DNA form, the CDR3 reads TGTGCCGTTGGGGGGTTTGGGATCCATGGCTACACCTTC.

This clonotype was observed many times. CDR3 sequence reads: CASSYGLAGISYEQYF. CDR3 nucleotide sequence: TGTGCCAGCAGTTACGGACTAGCGGGGATCTCCTACGAGCAGTACTTC. The chain couples TRBV28 to TRBJ2-7, with 12 bases lining up with TRBD2. CDR1 and CDR2 (germline): MDHEN, SYDVKM. The CDR3 spans 16 residues. V dropped 4 bases and J dropped 0; count of bases not matched to a gene: 4. The entire variable domain, with the rest obtained from reference TRBV28 and TRBJ2-7, is as follows: DVKVTQSSRYLVKRTGEKVFLECVQDMDHENMFWYRQDPGLGLRLIYFSYDVKMKEKGDIPEGYSVSREKKERFSLILESASTNQTSMYLCASSYGLAGISYEQYFGPGTRLTVT.